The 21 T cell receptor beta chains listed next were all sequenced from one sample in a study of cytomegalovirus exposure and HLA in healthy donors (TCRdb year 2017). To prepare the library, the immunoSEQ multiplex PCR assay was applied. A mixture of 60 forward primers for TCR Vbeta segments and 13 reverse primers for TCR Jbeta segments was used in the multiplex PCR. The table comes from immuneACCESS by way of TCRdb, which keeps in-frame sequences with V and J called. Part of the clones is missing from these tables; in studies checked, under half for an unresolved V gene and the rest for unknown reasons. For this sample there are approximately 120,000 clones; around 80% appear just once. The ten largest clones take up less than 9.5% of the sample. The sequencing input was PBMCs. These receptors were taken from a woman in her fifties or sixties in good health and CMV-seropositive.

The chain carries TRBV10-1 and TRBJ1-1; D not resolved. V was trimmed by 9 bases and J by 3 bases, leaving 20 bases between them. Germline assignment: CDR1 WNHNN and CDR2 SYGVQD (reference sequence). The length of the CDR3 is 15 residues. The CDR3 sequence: CARVPILCGDTEAFF. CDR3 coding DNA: TGCGCCAGAGTCCCGATTTTGTGCGGGGACACTGAAGCTTTCTTT.

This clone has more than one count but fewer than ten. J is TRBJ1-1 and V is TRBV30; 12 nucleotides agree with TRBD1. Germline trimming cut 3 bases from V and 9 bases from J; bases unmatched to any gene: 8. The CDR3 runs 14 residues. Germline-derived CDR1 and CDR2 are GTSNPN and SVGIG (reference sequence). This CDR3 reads CAWSEGTGGYKAFF. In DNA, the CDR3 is TGTGCCTGGAGCGAGGGGACAGGGGGCTATAAAGCTTTCTTT.

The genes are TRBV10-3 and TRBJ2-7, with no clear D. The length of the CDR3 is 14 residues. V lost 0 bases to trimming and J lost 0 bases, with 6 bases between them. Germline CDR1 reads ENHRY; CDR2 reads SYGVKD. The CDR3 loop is CAISESTISYEQYF. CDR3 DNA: TGTGCCATCAGTGAGTCTACAATCTCCTACGAGCAGTACTTC.

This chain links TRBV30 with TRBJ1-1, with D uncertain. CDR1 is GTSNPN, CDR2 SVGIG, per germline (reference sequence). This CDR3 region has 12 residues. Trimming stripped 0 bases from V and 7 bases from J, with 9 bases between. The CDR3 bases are TGTGCCTGGAGTGTATCGAGGAGTGAAGCTTTCTTT. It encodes CAWSVSRSEAFF.

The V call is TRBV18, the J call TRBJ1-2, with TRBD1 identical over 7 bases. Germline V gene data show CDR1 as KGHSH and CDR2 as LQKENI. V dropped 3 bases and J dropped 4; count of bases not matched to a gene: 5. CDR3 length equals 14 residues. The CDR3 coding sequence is TGTGCCAGCTCACCTCCGACAGGGTTCTATGGCTACACCTTC. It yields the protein CASSPPTGFYGYTF.

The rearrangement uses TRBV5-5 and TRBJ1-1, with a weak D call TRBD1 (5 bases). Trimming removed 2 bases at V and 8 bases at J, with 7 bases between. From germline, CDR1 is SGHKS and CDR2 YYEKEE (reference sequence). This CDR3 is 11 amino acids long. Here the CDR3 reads CASSLGVEAFF. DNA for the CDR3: TGTGCCAGCAGCTTAGGGGTAGAAGCTTTCTTT.

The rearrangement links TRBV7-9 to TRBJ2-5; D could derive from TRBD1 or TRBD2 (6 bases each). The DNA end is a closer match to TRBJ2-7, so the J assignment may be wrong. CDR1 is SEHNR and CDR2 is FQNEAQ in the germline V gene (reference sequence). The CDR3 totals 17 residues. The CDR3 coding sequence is TGTGCCAGCAGCCCCTCGACTAGGGGGGCCGGGGACTACGAGCAGTACTTC. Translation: CASSPSTRGAGDYEQYF.

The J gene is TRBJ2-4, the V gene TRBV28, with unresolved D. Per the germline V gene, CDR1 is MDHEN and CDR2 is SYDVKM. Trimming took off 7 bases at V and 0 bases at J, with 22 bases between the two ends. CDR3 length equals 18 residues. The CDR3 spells CASTHADGVGLAKNIQYF. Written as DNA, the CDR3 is TGTGCCAGCACCCATGCGGATGGCGTCGGGTTAGCCAAAAACATTCAGTACTTC. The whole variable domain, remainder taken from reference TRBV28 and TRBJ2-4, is DVKVTQSSRYLVKRTGEKVFLECVQDMDHENMFWYRQDPGLGLRLIYFSYDVKMKEKGDIPEGYSVSREKKERFSLILESASTNQTSMYLCASTHADGVGLAKNIQYFGAGTRLSVL.

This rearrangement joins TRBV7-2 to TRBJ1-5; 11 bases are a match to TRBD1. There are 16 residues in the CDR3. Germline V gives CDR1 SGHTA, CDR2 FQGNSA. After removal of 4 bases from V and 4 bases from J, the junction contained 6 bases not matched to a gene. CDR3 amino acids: CASSSGQGAINQPQHF. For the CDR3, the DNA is TGTGCCAGCAGCTCAGGACAGGGGGCAATAAATCAGCCCCAGCATTTT.

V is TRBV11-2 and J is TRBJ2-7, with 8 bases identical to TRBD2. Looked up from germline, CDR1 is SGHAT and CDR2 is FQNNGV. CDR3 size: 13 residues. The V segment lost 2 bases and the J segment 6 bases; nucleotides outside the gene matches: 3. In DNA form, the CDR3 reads TGTGCCAGCAGCTTAAGCGGGGGTAGCGAGCAGTACTTC. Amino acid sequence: CASSLSGGSEQYF.

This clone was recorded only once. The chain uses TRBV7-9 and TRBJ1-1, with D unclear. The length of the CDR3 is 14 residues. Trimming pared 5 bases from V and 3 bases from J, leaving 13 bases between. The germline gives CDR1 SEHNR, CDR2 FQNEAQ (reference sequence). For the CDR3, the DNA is TGTGCCAGCAGCGTAAAACAACCCGACACTGAAGCTTTCTTT. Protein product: CASSVKQPDTEAFF.

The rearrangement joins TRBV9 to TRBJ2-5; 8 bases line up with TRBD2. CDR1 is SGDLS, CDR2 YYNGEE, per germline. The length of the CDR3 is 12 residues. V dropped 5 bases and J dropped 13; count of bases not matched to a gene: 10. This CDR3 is CASSVTGGPPYF. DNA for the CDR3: TGTGCCAGCAGTGTAACGGGAGGGCCCCCGTACTTC.

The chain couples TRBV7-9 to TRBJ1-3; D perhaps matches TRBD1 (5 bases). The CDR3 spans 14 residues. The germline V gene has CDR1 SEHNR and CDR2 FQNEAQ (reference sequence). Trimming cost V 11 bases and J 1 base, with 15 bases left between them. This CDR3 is CAAVQTASGNTIYF. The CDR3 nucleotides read TGTGCCGCGGTACAGACAGCTTCTGGAAACACCATATATTTT.

The CDR3 is CASSTPTSGSYEQYF. CDR3 coding DNA: TGTGCCAGCAGTACCCCGACTAGCGGCTCCTACGAGCAGTACTTC. The chain has TRBV25-1 and TRBJ2-7, with 9 bases matching TRBD2. V lost 5 bases and J lost 0; bases outside the gene matches: 5. Germline values: CDR1 MGHDK, CDR2 SYGVNS. The length of the CDR3 is 15 residues.

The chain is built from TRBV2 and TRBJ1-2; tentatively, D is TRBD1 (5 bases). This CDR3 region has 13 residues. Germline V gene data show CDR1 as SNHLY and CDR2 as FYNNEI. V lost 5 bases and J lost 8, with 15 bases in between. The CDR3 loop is CASSWRGSQGYTF. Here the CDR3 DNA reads TGTGCCAGCAGTTGGAGGGGATCGCAGGGCTACACCTTC.

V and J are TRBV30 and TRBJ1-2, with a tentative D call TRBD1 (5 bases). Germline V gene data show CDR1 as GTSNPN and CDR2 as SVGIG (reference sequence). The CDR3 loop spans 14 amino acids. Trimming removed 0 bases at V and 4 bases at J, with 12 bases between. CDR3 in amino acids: CAWSVPPDSYGYTF. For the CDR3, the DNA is TGTGCCTGGAGTGTACCCCCAGACAGCTATGGCTACACCTTC.

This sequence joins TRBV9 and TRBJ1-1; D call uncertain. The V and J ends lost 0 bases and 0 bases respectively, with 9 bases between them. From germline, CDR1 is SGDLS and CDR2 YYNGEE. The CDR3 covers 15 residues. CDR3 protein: CASSVVQSLNTEAFF. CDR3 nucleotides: TGTGCCAGCAGCGTAGTACAGAGCCTGAACACTGAAGCTTTCTTT.

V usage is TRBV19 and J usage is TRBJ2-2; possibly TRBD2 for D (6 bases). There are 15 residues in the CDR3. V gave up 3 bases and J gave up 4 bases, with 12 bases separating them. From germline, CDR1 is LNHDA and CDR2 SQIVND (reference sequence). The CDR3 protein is CASSMIGGRTGELFF. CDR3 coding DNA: TGTGCCAGTAGTATGATCGGGGGTCGCACCGGGGAGCTGTTTTTT. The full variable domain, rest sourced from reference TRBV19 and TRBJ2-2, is DGGITQSPKYLFRKEGQNVTLSCEQNLNHDAMYWYRQDPGQGLRLIYYSQIVNDFQKGDIAEGYSVSREKKESFPLTVTSAQKNPTAFYLCASSMIGGRTGELFFGEGSRLTVL.

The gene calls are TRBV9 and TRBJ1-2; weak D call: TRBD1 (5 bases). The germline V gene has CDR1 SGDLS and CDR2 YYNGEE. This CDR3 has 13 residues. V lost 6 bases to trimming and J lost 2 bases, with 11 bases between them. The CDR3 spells CASTKTANYGYTF. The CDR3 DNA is TGTGCCAGCACCAAGACAGCGAACTATGGCTACACCTTC.

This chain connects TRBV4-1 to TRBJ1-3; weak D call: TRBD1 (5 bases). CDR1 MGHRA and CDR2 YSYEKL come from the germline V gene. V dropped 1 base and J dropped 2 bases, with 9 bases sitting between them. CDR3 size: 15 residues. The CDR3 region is CASSQVVRAGNTIYF. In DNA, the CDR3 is TGCGCCAGCAGCCAAGTTGTCAGGGCTGGAAACACCATATATTTT.

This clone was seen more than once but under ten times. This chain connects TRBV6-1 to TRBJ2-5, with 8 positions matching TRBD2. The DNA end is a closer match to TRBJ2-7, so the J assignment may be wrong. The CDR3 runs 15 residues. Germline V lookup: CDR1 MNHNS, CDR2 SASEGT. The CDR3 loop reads CASSASGGSSYEQYF. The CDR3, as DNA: TGTGCCAGCAGTGCTTCGGGGGGGTCTTCCTACGAGCAGTACTTC.